This T cell receptor beta chain emerged from a study of OX40 agonist ivuxolimab in advanced cancers. Describing the broader study: Ivuxolimab was a fully human IgG2 agonistic monoclonal antibody targeting the costimulatory receptor OX40 (CD134). Intravenous ivuxolimab was administered to patients every 2 weeks at six dose levels: 0.01, 0.1, 0.3, 1.5, 3 and 10 mg/kg. Among the roughly 50 dose-escalation patients, around 20 had hepatocellular carcinoma, around 15 melanoma, 9 renal cell carcinoma and 9 head and neck cancer. The dose-escalation cohort was roughly 80% male with a mean age of 60 years, ranging from about 20 to 85. Prior anti-PD-1, anti-PD-L1 or anti-CTLA-4 therapy was permitted, and checkpoint inhibitors had been received by approximately 39% of dose-escalation patients. Partial responses occurred in three dose-escalation patients, of whom one had hepatocellular carcinoma and two had cutaneous melanoma. Peripheral TCRbeta sequencing was intended to test whether TCR sequence diversity was altered and clonal T-cell expansion was caused by ivuxolimab. The paper covers the monotherapy dose-escalation part of the phase I ivuxolimab trial, which included N = 52 patients.

As to this clone: This receptor's antigen is unknown. The sample holds no much larger clone one base away, and base qualities are not on file.

Results the study describes overall, beyond this receptor: On average, CD8+ T cells showed more expanded clones than CD4+ T cells after ivuxolimab. At doses of 0.1 to 3.0 mg/kg, clonal expansion of both CD4+ and CD8+ blood T cells was observed from baseline to week 6. In the 0.1-3.0 mg/kg groups, partial responders had among the lowest normalized peripheral clonal expansion, particularly in CD8+ T cells. The antigen specificity of the peripheral T cells that underwent clonal expansion was not determined. Low levels of normalized T-cell clonal expansion were also shown by some nonresponding patients.

V ends up 2 bases short and J 4 bases short, with an unmatched junction base count of 5. Including cysteine and phenylalanine, the CDR3 has 16 amino acids. CDR3 DNA only is kept here, 48 bases in frame from base 1. The germline V gene provides CDR1 MDHEN and CDR2 SYDVKM. To sequence the TCRbeta CDR3 region, genomic DNA was isolated from the sorted cells. TCRbeta CDR3 regions were sequenced using the immunoSEQ Assay. TCRdb carries this immuneACCESS record with in-frame sequences only. Its versions omit some clonotypes, under half of them owing to an unresolved V gene in the studies checked, with the rest unexplained. The sample records roughly 100,000 clones, about 90% of which are singletons. Less than 1% of the sample lies in the top ten. Patients with autoimmune disease history or receiving systemic immunosuppression were excluded from the trial. Peripheral blood for TCR sequencing was collected from all dose cohorts at baseline, on cycle 4 day 1, and on cycle 7 day 1. Samples came from an open-label, multicenter, first-in-human phase I dose-escalation trial of ivuxolimab. Adults with locally advanced or metastatic melanoma, renal cell, hepatocellular, or head and neck squamous cell carcinoma were enrolled in the trial. Before TCR sequencing, CD4+ T cells and CD8+ T cells from peripheral blood were sorted into separate populations.

The source was CD4+ or CD8+ T cells sorted from blood, collected in a trial of the OX40 agonist ivuxolimab. The chain couples TRBV28 to TRBJ2-2, with 9 bases in between that match TRBD2. This receptor was taken from an adult with an advanced solid tumor such as melanoma, head and neck, liver or kidney cancer. The sequence in DNA is TGTGCCAGCAGTTTAGGCGGGGGGGTGCCCACCGGGGAGCTGTTTTTT. It codes for CASSLGGGVPTGELFF.